This T cell receptor (beta chain) emerged from a study of shared clonotypes between healthy human individuals. Background on the study: Researchers assigned three CD4 naive, three CD4 memory, two CD8 naive and one CD8 memory plate to each donor.

Germline CDR1 and CDR2: SSHAT and FNYEAQ (reference sequence). V was clipped by 5 bases and J by 4 bases, with 11 bases between them. The CDR3 has 13 amino acids. Worth noting for this clone: Its antigen is still unknown.

Whole-study results and caveats: Represented diversity, genetic and exposure-history alike, was limited by few donors. Among four donors, roughly 5.4% of naive CD4 clonotypes were found in common.

Deep-level settings were used for running the assay. Profiling relied on immunoSEQ multiplex PCR, and the TCRdb table lists in-frame clones only, not all of them. The table has 500,000 or so clones, about 96% seen once. The specimen sequenced was naive CD4+ T cells sorted from blood. The subset is: CD45RA+ positively selected. This clonotype was sampled from a woman under 40 in good health. This chain uses TRBV7-7 with TRBJ1-1, with D hard to call. CDR3 nucleotides: TGTGCCAGCAGCCAGACACTGCTCACTGAAGCTTTCTTT. The encoded protein is CASSQTLLTEAFF.